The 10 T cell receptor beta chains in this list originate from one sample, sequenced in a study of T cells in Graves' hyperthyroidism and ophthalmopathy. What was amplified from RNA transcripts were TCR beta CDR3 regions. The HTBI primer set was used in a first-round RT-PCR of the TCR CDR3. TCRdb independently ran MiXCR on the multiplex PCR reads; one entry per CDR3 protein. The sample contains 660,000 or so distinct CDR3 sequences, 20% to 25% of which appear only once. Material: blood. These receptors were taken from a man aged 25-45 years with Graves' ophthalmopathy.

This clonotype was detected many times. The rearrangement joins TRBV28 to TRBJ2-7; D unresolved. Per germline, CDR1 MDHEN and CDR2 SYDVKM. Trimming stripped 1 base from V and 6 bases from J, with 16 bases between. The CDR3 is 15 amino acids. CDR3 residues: CASSLSLRPPSEQYF. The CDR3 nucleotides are TGTGCCAGCAGTTTATCCCTCCGGCCTCCTTCCGAGCAGTACTTC.

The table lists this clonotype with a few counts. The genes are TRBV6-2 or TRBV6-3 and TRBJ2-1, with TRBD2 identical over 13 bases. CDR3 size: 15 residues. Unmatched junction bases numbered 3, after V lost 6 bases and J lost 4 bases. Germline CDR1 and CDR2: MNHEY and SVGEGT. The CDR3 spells CASRLAGGGYNEQFF. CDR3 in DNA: TGTGCCAGCAGACTAGCGGGAGGGGGGTACAATGAGCAGTTCTTC.

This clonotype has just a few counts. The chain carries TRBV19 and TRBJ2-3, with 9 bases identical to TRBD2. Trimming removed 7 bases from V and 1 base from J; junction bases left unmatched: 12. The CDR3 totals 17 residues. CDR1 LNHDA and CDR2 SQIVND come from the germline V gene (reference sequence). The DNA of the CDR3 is TGTGCCAGTACTCCATGGGCTAGCGGGACGGGCACAGATACGCAGTATTTT. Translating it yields CASTPWASGTGTDTQYF.

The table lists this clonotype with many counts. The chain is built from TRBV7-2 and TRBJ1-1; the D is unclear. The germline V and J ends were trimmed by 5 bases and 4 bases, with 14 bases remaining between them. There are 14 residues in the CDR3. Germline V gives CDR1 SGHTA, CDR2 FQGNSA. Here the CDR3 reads CASSATGRVTEAFF. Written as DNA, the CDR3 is TGTGCCAGCAGCGCCACGGGCAGAGTCACTGAAGCTTTCTTT.

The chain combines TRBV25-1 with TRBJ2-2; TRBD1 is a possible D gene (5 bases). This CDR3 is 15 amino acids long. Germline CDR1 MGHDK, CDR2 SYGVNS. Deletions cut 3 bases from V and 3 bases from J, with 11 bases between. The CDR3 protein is CASSDLTDHTGELFF. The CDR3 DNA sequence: TGTGCCAGCAGTGACCTGACAGACCACACCGGGGAGCTGTTTTTT.

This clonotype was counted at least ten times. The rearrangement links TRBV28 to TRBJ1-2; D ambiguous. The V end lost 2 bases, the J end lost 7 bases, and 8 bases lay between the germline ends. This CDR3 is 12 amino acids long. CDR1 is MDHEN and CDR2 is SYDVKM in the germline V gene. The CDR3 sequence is CASSLGDRGYTF. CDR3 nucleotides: TGTGCCAGCAGTTTAGGGGATCGTGGCTACACCTTC.

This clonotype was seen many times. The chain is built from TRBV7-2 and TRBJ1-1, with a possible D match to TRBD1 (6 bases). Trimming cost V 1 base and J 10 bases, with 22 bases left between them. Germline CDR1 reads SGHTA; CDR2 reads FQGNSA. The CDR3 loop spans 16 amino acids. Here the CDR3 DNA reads TGTGCCAGCAGCTTAGGCGTAGCAGGGGCGCTGTATGGAGCTTTCTTT. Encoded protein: CASSLGVAGALYGAFF.

CDR3 sequence (DNA): TGCGCCAGCAGCCGCACGCGGAGGAACACTGAAGCTTTCTTT. Translation: CASSRTRRNTEAFF. The V gene is TRBV4-3, the J gene TRBJ1-1; D gene ambiguous. V was pared by 4 bases and J by 1 base, with 10 bases between. Germline V lookup: CDR1 LGHNA, CDR2 YSLEER. The CDR3 runs to 14 residues.

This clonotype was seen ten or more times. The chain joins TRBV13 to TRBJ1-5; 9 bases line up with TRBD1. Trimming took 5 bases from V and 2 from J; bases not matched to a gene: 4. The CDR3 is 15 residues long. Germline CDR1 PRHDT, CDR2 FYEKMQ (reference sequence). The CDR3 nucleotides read TGTGCCAGCAGCCAGACAGGGGGAGGCAATCAGCCCCAGCATTTT. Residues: CASSQTGGGNQPQHF.

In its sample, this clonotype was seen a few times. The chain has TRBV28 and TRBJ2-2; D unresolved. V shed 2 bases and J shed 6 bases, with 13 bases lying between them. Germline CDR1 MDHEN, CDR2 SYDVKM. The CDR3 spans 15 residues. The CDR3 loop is CASSLVEGMAGELFF. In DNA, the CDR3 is TGTGCCAGCAGTTTAGTTGAAGGGATGGCCGGGGAGCTGTTTTTT.